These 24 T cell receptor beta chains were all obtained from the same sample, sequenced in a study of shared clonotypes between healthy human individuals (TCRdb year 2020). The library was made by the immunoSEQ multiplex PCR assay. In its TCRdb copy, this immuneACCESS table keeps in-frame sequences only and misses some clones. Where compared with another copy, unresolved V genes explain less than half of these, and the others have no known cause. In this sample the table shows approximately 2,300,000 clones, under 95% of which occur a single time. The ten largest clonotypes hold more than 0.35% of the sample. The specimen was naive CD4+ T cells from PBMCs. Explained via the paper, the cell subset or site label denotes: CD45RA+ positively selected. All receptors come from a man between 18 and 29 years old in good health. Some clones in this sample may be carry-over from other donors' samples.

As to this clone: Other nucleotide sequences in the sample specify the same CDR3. The CDR3 nucleotides are TGCGCCAGCAGCCAAGGCAGGGGCAACACTGAAGCTTTCTTT. This translates into CASSQGRGNTEAFF. J is TRBJ1-1 and V is TRBV4-3; a weak D match, TRBD1 (6 bases). The V and J ends lost 1 base and 2 bases respectively, with 8 bases between them. Germline V gene sequence: CDR1 LGHNA, CDR2 YSLEER. The CDR3 totals 14 residues.

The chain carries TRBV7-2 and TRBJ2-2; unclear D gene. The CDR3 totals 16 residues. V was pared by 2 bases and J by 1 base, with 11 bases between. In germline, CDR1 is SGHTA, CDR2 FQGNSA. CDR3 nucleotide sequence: TGTGCCAGCAGCTTAATGACAAGTAGGAACACCGGGGAGCTGTTTTTT. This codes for CASSLMTSRNTGELFF.

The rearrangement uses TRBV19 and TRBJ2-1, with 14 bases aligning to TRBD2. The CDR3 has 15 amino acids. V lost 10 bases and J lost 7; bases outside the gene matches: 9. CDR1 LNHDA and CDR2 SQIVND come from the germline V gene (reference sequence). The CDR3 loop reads CATSLGTSGRNEQFF. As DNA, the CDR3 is TGTGCCACCTCTCTCGGGACTAGCGGGAGAAATGAGCAGTTCTTC.

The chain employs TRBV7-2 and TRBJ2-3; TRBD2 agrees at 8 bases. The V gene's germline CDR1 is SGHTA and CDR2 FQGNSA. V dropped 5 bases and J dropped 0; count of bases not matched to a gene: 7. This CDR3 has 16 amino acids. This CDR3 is CASSRSSGPSTDTQYF. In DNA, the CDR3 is TGTGCCAGCAGCCGATCTAGCGGGCCCAGCACAGATACGCAGTATTTT.

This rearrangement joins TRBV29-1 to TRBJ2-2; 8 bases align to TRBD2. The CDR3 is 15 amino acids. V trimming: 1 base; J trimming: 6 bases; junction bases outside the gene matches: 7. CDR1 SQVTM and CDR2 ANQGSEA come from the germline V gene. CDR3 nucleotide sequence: TGCAGCGTTGAAGTAACGGGAGGGTCGGCCGGGGAGCTGTTTTTT. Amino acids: CSVEVTGGSAGELFF.

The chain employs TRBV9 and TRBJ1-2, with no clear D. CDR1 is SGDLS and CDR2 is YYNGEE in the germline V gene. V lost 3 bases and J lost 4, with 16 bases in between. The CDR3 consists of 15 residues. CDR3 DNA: TGTGCCAGCAGCGCGGTAGTGGGTGACACCTATGGCTACACCTTC. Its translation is CASSAVVGDTYGYTF. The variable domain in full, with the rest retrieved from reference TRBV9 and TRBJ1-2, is DSGVTQTPKHLITATGQRVTLRCSPRSGDLSVYWYQQSLDQGLQFLIQYYNGEERAKGNILERFSAQQFPDLHSELNLSSLELGDSALYFCASSAVVGDTYGYTFGSGTRLTVV.

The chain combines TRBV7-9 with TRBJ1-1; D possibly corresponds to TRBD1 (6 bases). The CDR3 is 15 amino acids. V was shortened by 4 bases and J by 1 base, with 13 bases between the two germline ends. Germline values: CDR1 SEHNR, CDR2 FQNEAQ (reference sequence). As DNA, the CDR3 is TGTGCCAGCAGCTACAGGGTAGGGGGGAACACTGAAGCTTTCTTT. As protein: CASSYRVGGNTEAFF.

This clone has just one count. The CDR3 DNA sequence: TGTGCCAGCAGTTTATGGGACAGGGGGCGGTTGAGTTCACCCCTCCACTTT. The encoded protein is CASSLWDRGRLSSPLHF. This rearrangement joins TRBV28 to TRBJ1-6; 11 positions agree with TRBD1. Trimming removed 0 bases from V and 9 bases from J; junction bases left unmatched: 7. CDR1 is MDHEN, CDR2 SYDVKM, per germline. CDR3 size: 17 residues.

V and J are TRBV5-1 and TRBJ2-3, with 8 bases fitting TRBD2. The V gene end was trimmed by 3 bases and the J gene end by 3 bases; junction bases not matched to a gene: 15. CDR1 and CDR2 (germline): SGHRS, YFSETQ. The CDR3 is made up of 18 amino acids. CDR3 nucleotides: TGCGCCAGCAGCTCACCCGGGGGGAGCGGGAGAGTAACAGATACGCAGTATTTT. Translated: CASSSPGGSGRVTDTQYF.

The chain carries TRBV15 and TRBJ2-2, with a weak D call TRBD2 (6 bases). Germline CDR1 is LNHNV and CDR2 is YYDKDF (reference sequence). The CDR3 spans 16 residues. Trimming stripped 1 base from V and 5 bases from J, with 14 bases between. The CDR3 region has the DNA TGTGCCACCAGCAGAGTTCGGTTCCGGGGGACCGGGGAGCTGTTTTTT. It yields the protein CATSRVRFRGTGELFF.

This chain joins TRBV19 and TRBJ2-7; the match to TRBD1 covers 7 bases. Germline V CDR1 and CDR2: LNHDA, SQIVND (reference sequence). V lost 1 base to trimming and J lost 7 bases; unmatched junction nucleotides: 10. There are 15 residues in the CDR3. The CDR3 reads CASSIGTRGLREQYF. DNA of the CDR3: TGTGCCAGTAGTATAGGAACGAGGGGGCTACGGGAGCAGTACTTC.

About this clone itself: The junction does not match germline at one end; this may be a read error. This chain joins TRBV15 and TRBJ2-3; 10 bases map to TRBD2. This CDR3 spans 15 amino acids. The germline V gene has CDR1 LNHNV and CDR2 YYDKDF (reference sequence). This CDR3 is CATSTASGSIDTQYF. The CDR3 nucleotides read TGTGCCACCAGTACGGCTAGCGGGAGCATAGATACGCAGTATTTT.

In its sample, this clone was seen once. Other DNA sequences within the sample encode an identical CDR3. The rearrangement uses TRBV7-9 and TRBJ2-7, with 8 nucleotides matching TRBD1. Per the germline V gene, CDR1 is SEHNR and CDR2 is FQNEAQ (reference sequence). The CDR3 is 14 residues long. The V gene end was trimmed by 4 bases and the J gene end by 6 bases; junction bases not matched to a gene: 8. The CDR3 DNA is TGTGCCAGCAGCTCCGGCCAGGGGGCAGGCGAGCAGTACTTC. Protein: CASSSGQGAGEQYF.

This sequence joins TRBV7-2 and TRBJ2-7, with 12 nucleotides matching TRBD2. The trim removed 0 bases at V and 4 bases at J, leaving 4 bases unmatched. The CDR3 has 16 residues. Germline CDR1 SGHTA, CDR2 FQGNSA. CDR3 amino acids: CASSLARTSGMYEQYF. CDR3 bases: TGTGCCAGCAGCTTAGCTCGGACTAGCGGGATGTACGAGCAGTACTTC.

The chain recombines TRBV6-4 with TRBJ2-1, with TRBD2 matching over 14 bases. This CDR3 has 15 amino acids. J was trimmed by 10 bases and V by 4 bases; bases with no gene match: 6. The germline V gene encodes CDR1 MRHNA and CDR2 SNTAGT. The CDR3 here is CASSAGTSGRGEQFF. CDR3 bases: TGTGCCAGCAGTGCCGGGACTAGCGGGAGAGGGGAGCAGTTCTTC.

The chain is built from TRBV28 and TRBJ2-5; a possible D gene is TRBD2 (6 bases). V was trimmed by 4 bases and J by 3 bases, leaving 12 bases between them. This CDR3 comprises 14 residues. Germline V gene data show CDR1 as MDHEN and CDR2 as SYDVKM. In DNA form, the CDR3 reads TGTGCCAGCAGTTCGGCGGGGCACAAAGAGACCCAGTACTTC. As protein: CASSSAGHKETQYF.

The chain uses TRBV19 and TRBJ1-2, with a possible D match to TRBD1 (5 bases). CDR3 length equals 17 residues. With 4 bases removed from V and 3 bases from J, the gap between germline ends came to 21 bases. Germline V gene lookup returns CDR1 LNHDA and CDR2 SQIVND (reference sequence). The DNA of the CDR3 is TGTGCCAGTAGTACCTGGGACGGATCCCCCTTTCACTATGGCTACACCTTC. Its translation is CASSTWDGSPFHYGYTF.

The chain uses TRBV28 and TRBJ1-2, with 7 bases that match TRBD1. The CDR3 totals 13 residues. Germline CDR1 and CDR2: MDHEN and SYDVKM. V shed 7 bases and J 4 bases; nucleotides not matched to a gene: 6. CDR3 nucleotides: TGTGCCAGCATTCTGACAGGGTCCTATGGCTACACCTTC. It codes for CASILTGSYGYTF.

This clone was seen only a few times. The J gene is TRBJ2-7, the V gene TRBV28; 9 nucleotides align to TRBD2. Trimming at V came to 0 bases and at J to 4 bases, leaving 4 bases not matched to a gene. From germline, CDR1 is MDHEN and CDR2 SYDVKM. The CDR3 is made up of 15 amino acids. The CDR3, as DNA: TGTGCCAGCAGTTTATGGGCGGGAGGGCGGTACGAGCAGTACTTC. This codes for CASSLWAGGRYEQYF.

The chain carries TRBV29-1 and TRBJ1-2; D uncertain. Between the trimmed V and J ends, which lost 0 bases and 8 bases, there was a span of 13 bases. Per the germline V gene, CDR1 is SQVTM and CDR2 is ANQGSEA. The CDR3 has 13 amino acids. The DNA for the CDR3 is TGCAGCGTTGAAGAGGGCGGGATCCCCGGCTACACCTTC. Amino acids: CSVEEGGIPGYTF.

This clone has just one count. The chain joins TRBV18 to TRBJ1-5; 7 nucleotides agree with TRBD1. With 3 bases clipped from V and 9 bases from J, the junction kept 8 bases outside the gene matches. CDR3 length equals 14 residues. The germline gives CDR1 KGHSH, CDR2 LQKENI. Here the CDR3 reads CASSPNRGLGPQHF. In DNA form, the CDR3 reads TGTGCCAGCTCACCGAACAGGGGCCTAGGGCCCCAGCATTTT.

The CDR3 is CASSFLAGGQDTQYF. CDR3 coding DNA: TGCGCCAGCTCATTCCTAGCGGGAGGTCAAGATACGCAGTATTTT. The chain has TRBV5-1 and TRBJ2-3; 11 bases line up with TRBD2. The V segment lost 7 bases and the J segment 5 bases; nucleotides outside the gene matches: 9. The CDR3 covers 15 residues. Germline CDR1 is SGHRS and CDR2 is YFSETQ.

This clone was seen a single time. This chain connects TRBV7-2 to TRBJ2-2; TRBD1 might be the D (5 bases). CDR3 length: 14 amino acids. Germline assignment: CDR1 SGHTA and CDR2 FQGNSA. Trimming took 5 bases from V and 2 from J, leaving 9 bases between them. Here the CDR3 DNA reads TGTGCCAGCAGCGATCAGGGAAACACCGGGGAGCTGTTTTTT. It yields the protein CASSDQGNTGELFF.

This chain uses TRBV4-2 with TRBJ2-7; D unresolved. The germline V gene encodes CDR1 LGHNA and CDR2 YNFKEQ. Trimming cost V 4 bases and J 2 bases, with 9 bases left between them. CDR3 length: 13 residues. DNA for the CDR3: TGTGCCAGCAGCCCTGGCAGACCCTACGAGCAGTACTTC. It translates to CASSPGRPYEQYF.